This T cell receptor beta chain was sequenced during a study of CD8+ T cells in alopecia areata. Study overall: Oral tofacitinib (5 to 10 mg twice daily) was administered to treated patients. Dosing with tofacitinib proceeded for 6 to 18 months, followed by 6 months off drug.

Treatment of the sample: oral pan-JAK inhibitor, 5-10 mg twice daily. The researchers isolated CD4+ and CD8+ T cells from PBMCs by sorting. Reverse transcription of extracted RNA yielded cDNA, which provided the sequencing template. Some clones are missing from TCRdb's copy, which holds only in-frame ones; the method was immunoSEQ multiplex PCR. Among 150,000 to 200,000 clones listed, around 60% were seen once. J gave up 2 bases and V 1 base, and 9 bases lay outside the gene matches. This CDR3 region has 17 residues. Germline values: CDR1 SQVTM, CDR2 ANQGSEA. The chain combines TRBV29-1 with TRBJ2-3; the match to TRBD2 covers 10 bases. The receptor was derived from a human donor with alopecia areata. Sequences were derived from CD4+ T cells sorted from blood, sampled at week 24, from a patient treated with tofacitinib. CDR3 sequence: CSVEGPQRGGVTDTQYF. The DNA of the CDR3 is TGCAGCGTTGAAGGGCCCCAGCGGGGGGGAGTCACAGATACGCAGTATTTT.